This T cell receptor (beta chain) comes out of a study of cytomegalovirus exposure and HLA in healthy donors. Notes on the study in general: TCR beta sequences reportedly predicted most subjects' HLA-A and HLA-B alleles accurately. Per a later analysis, HLA-associated TCR beta chains showed more clonal expansion than other, equally common TCR beta chains.

From germline, CDR1 is GTSNPN and CDR2 SVGIG (reference sequence). V lost 1 base and J lost 8; bases outside the gene matches: 5. The CDR3 totals 13 residues. Researchers ran the PCR with 60 Vbeta and 13 Jbeta primers. The protocol was immunoSEQ multiplex PCR, while the TCRdb copy is restricted to in-frame clones and leaves out a portion. The data show 100,000 to 150,000 clones, 65% to 80% seen once. On this clone itself: No antigen is known for it.

This chain links TRBV30 with TRBJ1-2, with 9 bases identical to TRBD1. Sequenced: PBMCs. This sequence originates from a woman aged 55-70 years in good health and CMV-seropositive. CDR3 sequence reads: CAWSAQGAEGYTF. CDR3 DNA sequence: TGTGCCTGGAGTGCACAGGGGGCGGAAGGCTACACCTTC.